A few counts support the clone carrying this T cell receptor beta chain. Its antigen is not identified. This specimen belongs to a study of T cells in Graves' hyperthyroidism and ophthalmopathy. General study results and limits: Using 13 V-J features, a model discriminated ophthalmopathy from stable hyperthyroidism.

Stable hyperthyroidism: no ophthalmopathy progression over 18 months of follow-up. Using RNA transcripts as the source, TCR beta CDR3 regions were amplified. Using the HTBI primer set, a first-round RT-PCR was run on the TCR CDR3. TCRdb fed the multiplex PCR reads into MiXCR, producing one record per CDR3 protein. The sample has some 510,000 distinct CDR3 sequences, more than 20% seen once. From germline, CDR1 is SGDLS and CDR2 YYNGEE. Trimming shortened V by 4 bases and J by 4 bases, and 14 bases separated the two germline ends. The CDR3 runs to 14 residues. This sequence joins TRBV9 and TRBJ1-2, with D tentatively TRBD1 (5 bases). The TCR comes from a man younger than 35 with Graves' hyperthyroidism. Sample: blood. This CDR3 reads CASSPPGTSYGYTF. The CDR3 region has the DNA TGTGCCAGCAGCCCCCCGGGGACCTCCTATGGCTACACCTTC.